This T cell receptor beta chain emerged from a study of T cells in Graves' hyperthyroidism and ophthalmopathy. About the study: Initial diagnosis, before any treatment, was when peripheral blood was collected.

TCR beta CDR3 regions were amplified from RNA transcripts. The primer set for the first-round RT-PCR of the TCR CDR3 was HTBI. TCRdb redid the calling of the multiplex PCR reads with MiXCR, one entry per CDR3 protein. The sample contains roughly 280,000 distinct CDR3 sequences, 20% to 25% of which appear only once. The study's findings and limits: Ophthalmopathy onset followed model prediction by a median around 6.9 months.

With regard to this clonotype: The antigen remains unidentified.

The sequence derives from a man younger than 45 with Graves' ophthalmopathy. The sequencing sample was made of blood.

In nucleotides, the CDR3 is TGTGCCAGTAGTATAGGGAGGCCCCCGGAGACCCAGTACTTC. Protein product: CASSIGRPPETQYF. The chain uses TRBV19 and TRBJ2-5; a weak D match, TRBD2 (5 bases). The CDR3 runs 14 residues. V lost 1 base and J lost 5, with 11 bases in between. Germline assignment: CDR1 LNHDA and CDR2 SQIVND (reference sequence). Based on the CDR3 plus reference TRBV19 and TRBJ2-5, the full variable domain is DGGITQSPKYLFRKEGQNVTLSCEQNLNHDAMYWYRQDPGQGLRLIYYSQIVNDFQKGDIAEGYSVSREKKESFPLTVTSAQKNPTAFYLCASSIGRPPETQYFGPGTRLLVL.